In this sample, the clone carrying this T cell receptor (beta chain) turned up many times. Together with a sample-barcoded 5' primer, a J-beta primer mix was included in a second PCR lasting about 6 to 11 cycles. TCRdb independently ran MiXCR on the 5' RACE reads; one entry per CDR3 protein. This sample has approximately 680,000 distinct CDR3 sequences; approximately 30% occur once, and the top ten carry roughly 15%. The CDR3 has 15 amino acids. In germline, CDR1 is MDHEN, CDR2 SYDVKM. V was pared by 1 base and J by 6 bases, with 15 bases between. These data are taken from a study of blood T cells in healthy people across ages.

The gene calls are TRBV28 and TRBJ2-5; D ambiguous. Input material: blood. The receptor was derived from a woman over 75 in good health. The DNA of the CDR3 is TGTGCCAGCAGTTTATTTTCAGAAACTTTTAAGACCCAGTACTTC. Translated, it gives CASSLFSETFKTQYF.